These 5 T cell receptor beta chains originate from one sample sequenced in a study of CD8+ T cells in alopecia areata. The treatment is: oral pan-JAK inhibitor, 5-10 mg twice daily. Isolated RNA was reverse transcribed into cDNA used as the sequencing template. Clones were read by immunoSEQ multiplex PCR, and TCRdb kept only the in-frame ones, dropping some. The table shows fewer than 250,000 clones, with roughly two fifths occurring only once. The specimen was CD4+ T cells sorted from blood, collected around week 37, from a patient treated with tofacitinib. The source is a human donor with alopecia areata.

V is TRBV15 and J is TRBJ1-1; D remains ambiguous. The germline V and J ends were trimmed by 0 bases and 4 bases, with 9 bases remaining between them. Germline CDR1 LNHNV, CDR2 YYDKDF (reference sequence). This CDR3 has 14 residues. The CDR3, as DNA: TGTGCCACCAGCAGAGATCGGCTAGGCACTGAAGCTTTCTTT. Translating it yields CATSRDRLGTEAFF.

The CDR3 region is CASSPPGNGYTF. In nucleotides, the CDR3 is TGTGCCAGCTCACCACCAGGGAATGGCTACACCTTC. V usage is TRBV18 and J usage is TRBJ1-2; unclear D gene. CDR3 length equals 12 residues. Germline values: CDR1 KGHSH, CDR2 LQKENI. V dropped 0 bases and J dropped 6 bases, with 5 bases sitting between them. Combining the CDR3 with reference TRBV18 and TRBJ1-2 gives the whole variable domain NAGVMQNPRHLVRRRGQEARLRCSPMKGHSHVYWYRQLPEEGLKFMVYLQKENIIDESGMPKERFSAEFPKEGPSILRIQQVVRGDSAAYFCASSPPGNGYTFGSGTRLTVV.

This clone was seen a handful of times. The CDR3 here is CASSQEIRGPNEKLFF. The CDR3, as DNA: TGTGCCAGCAGCCAAGAAATCCGGGGTCCTAATGAAAAACTGTTTTTT. The chain uses TRBV14 and TRBJ1-4; no definite D call. Germline V CDR1 and CDR2: SGHDN, FVKESK. Deletions cut 0 bases from V and 3 bases from J, with 11 bases between. This CDR3 is built from 16 residues.

The V gene is TRBV23-1, the J gene TRBJ2-7; no reliable D call. TRBV23-1 is given ORF status, its function remaining uncertain. V gave up 10 bases and J gave up 5 bases, with 33 bases separating them. The CDR3 loop spans 18 amino acids. The CDR3 loop is CANPPLLGSGSLIHEQYF. The CDR3 coding sequence is TGCGCCAATCCACCCCTGCTCGGGTCGGGTTCCCTAATCCACGAGCAGTACTTC.

The table lists this clone with a few counts. This chain connects TRBV15 to TRBJ2-3; 11 bases line up with TRBD2. CDR1 and CDR2 (germline): LNHNV, YYDKDF (reference sequence). The ends lost 0 bases at V and 3 bases at J; junction bases unmatched: 14. CDR3 length: 20 residues. This CDR3 is CATSRDLGGSGLAATDTQYF. The CDR3, as DNA: TGTGCCACCAGCAGAGATCTGGGTGGGTCGGGACTAGCGGCAACAGATACGCAGTATTTT.